The TCR beta chain described here comes from a study of blood T cells in healthy people across ages. Through a sample-barcoded 5' primer and a J-beta primer mix, a second PCR was run for about 7 to 12 cycles. TCRdb reanalysed the 5' RACE reads using MiXCR and keeps one entry per CDR3 protein. The top ten clones hold approximately 15% of a sample with 600,000 to 800,000 distinct CDR3 sequences, over 40% of them seen once. Study-wide results and limits: Changes in expanded clonotypes were possibly confounded, as the CMV status of donors was unknown.

A word on this clonotype: Its specificity is not known.

This CDR3 spans 17 amino acids. The germline V gene has CDR1 SGHRS and CDR2 YFSETQ. The J segment lost 9 bases and the V segment lost 4 bases, leaving 13 bases of the junction unmatched. Each sample yielded at least 5.5 micrograms of PBMC total RNA. The sequence was collected from a woman of 80 years or more in good health. The sample was blood. The V and J genes are TRBV5-1 and TRBJ2-1; TRBD2 matches at 13 bases. CDR3 DNA sequence: TGCGCCAGCAGCCTCGAGATACTAGCGGGAGGGCCTAGTGAGCAGTTCTTC. The encoded protein is CASSLEILAGGPSEQFF.